This record concerns one TCR beta chain sequence. A much larger clonotype is one base distant, so this may be a read error. Treatment of any kind had been given to no patient before thyroid surgery. The data derive from a study of metastatic and nonmetastatic thyroid tumors. In the original processing: Building a distant-metastasis classifier for papillary thyroid cancer drew on CDR3 differences across clinicopathological groups. TCRdb re-called the PCR reads through MiXCR. Clone size and V and J calls follow TCRdb, not the original study. The data contain about 25,000 clones, roughly 19% of them seen just once; the ten biggest clones take up 25% to 30%. The germline gives CDR1 KGHSH, CDR2 LQKENI. This CDR3 has 14 amino acids. V lost 7 bases to trimming and J lost 3 bases, with 15 bases between them.

This TCR was recovered from a male donor with papillary thyroid cancer or a benign thyroid nodule (not recorded which). Some clones in this sample may be carry-over from other donors' samples. The J gene is TRBJ1-1, the V gene TRBV18, with D maybe TRBD1 (5 bases). Sequencing was performed on blood. As DNA, the CDR3 is TGTGCCAGCTTACAGGAGGCGGGGGACACTGAAGCTTTCTTT. It translates to CASLQEAGDTEAFF.